This TCR beta chain derives from a study of early T cells in non-severe SARS-CoV-2 infection. Background on the study: Sequenced material consisted of bulk RNA (from unsorted whole blood), and chains were unpaired.

The CDR3 covers 13 residues. V lost 8 bases to trimming and J lost 0 bases, with 11 bases between them. Germline V gene lookup returns CDR1 PRHDT and CDR2 FYEKMQ (reference sequence). Unique molecular identifiers tagged individual cDNA molecules. TCRdb analysed the 5' RACE reads with MiXCR anew, one entry per CDR3 protein. Found here are about 87,000 distinct CDR3 sequences, approximately 14% of them singletons; the top ten hold around 6.4%. Sample: whole blood. The clonotype comes from an adult who was a healthcare worker with PCR-confirmed SARS-CoV-2 infection or an uninfected control (not recorded which). The J gene is TRBJ2-7, the V gene TRBV13, with D maybe TRBD1 (5 bases). The DNA for the CDR3 is TGTGCCAGCGGATGGACATCCTCCTACGAGCAGTACTTC. Its protein is CASGWTSSYEQYF.